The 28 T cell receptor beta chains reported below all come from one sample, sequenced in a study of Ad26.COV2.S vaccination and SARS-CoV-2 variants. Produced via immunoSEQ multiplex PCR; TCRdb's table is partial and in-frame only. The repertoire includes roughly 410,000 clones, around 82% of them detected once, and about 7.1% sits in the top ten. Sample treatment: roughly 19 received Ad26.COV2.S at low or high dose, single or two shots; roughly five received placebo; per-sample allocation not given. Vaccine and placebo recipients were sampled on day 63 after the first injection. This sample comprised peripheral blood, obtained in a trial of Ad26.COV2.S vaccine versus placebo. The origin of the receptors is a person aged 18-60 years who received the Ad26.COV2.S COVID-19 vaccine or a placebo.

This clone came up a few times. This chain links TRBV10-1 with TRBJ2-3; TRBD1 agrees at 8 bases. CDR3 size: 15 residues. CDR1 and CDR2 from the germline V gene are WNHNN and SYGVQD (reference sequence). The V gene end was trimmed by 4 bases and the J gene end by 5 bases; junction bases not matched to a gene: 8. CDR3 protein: CASSGNRGLEDTQYF. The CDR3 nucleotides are TGCGCCAGCAGTGGTAACAGGGGGTTGGAAGATACGCAGTATTTT.

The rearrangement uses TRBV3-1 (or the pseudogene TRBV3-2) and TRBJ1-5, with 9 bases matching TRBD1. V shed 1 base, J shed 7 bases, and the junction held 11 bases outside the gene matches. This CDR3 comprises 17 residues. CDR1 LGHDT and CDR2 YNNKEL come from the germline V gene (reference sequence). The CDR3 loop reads CASSQGRNRGRGQPQHF. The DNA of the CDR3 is TGTGCCAGCAGCCAAGGGAGGAACAGGGGGCGCGGACAGCCCCAGCATTTT.

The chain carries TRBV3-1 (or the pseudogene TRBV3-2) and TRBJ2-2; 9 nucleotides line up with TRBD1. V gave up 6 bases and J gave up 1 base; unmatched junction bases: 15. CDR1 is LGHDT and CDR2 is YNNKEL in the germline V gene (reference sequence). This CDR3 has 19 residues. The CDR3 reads CASSLFGTGRGWNTGELFF. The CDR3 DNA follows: TGTGCCAGCAGTCTATTCGGGACAGGGCGGGGATGGAACACCGGGGAGCTGTTTTTT.

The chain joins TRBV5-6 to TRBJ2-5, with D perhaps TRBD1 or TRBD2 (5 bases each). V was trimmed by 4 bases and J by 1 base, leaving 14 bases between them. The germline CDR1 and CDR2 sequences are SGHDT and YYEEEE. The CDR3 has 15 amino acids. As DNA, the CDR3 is TGTGCCAGCAGCCCGGGGTGGGGGATCCAAGAGACCCAGTACTTC. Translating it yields CASSPGWGIQETQYF.

Here the CDR3 DNA reads TGTGCCAGCAGCTTGACTACTAATGAGCAGTTCTTC. Translating it yields CASSLTTNEQFF. The V gene is TRBV5-6, the J gene TRBJ2-1; D ambiguous. Germline assignment: CDR1 SGHDT and CDR2 YYEEEE. Trimming left V 1 base short and J 7 bases short, with 6 bases between. The CDR3 length is 12 residues.

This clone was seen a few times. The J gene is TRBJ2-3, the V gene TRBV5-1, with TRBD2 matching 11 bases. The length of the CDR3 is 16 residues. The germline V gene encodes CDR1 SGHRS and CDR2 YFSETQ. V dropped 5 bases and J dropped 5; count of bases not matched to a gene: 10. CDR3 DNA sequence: TGCGCCAGCAGAGCCGTCCTAGCGGGGGGTATAGATACGCAGTATTTT. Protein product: CASRAVLAGGIDTQYF.

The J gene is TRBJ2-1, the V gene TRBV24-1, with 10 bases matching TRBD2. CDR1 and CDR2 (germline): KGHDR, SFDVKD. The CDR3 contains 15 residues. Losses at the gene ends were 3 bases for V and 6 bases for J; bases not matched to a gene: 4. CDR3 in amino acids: CATSDPLAGANEQFF. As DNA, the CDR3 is TGTGCCACCAGTGATCCTCTAGCGGGAGCCAATGAGCAGTTCTTC.

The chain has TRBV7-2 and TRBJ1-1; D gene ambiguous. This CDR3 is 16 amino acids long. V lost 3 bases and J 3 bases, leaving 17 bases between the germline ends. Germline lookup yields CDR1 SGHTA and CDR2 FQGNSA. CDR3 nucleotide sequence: TGTGCCAGCAGCTTGGACCCATCGACCTCGGACACTGAAGCTTTCTTT. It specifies CASSLDPSTSDTEAFF. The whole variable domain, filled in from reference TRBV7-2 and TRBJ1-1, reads GAGVSQSPSNKVTEKGKDVELRCDPISGHTALYWYRQSLGQGLEFLIYFQGNSAPDKSGLPSDRFSAERTGGSVSTLTIQRTQQEDSAVYLCASSLDPSTSDTEAFFGQGTRLTVV.

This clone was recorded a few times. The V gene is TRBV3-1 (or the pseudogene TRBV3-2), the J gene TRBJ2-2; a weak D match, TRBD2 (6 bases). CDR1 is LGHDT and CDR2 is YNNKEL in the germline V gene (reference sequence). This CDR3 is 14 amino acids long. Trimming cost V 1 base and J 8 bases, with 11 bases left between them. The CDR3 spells CASSQAPAGGELFF. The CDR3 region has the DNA TGTGCCAGCAGCCAAGCCCCTGCGGGGGGGGAGCTGTTTTTT.

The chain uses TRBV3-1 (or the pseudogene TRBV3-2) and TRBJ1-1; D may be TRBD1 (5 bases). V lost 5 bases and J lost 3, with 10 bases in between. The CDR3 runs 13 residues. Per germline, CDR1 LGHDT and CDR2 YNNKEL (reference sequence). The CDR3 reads CASSTGHYTEAFF. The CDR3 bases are TGTGCCAGCAGCACCGGACACTACACTGAAGCTTTCTTT.

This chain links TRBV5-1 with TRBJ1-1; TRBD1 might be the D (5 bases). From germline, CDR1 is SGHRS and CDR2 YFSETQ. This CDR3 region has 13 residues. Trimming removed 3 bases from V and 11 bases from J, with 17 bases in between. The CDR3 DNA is TGCGCCAGCAGCTATGAAGGGGAAGGTGGTGCTTTCTTT. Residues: CASSYEGEGGAFF. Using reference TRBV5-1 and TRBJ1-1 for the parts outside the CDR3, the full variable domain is KAGVTQTPRYLIKTRGQQVTLSCSPISGHRSVSWYQQTPGQGLQFLFEYFSETQRNKGNFPGRFSGRQFSNSRSEMNVSTLELGDSALYLCASSYEGEGGAFFGQGTRLTVV.

The CDR3 is CASSGGQGGEKLFF. CDR3 in DNA: TGTGCCAGCAGCGGCGGACAAGGCGGTGAAAAACTGTTTTTT. This chain uses TRBV9 with TRBJ1-4, with a weak D call TRBD1 (5 bases). CDR1 and CDR2 from the germline V gene are SGDLS and YYNGEE. The CDR3 is 14 amino acids. V dropped 3 bases and J dropped 7 bases, with 13 bases sitting between them.

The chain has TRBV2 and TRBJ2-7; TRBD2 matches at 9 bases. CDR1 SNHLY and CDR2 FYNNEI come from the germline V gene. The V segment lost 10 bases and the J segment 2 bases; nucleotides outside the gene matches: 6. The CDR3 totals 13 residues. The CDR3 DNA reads TGTGCCACCTCGAGCGGGGGGACCTACGAGCAGTACTTC. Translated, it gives CATSSGGTYEQYF.

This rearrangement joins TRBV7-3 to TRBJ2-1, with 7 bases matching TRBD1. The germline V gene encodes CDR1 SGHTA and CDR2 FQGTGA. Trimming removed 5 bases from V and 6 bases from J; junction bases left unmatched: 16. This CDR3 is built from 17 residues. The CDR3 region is CASSIDYRGSGSNEQFF. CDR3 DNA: TGTGCCAGCAGCATCGACTACAGGGGCTCGGGGTCCAATGAGCAGTTCTTC.

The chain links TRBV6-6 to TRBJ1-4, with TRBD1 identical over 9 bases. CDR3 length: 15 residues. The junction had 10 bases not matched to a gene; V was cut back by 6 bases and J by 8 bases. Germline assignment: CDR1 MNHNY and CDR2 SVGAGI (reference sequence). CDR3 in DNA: TGTGCCAGCAGCGAGCCGGGACAGGGCTACGAAAAACTGTTTTTT. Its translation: CASSEPGQGYEKLFF.

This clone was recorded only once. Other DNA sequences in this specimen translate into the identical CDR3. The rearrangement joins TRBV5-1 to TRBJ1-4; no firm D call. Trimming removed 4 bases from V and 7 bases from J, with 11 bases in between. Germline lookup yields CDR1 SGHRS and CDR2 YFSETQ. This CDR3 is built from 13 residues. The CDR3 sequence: CASSLLGGEKLFF. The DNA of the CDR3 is TGCGCCAGCAGCCTCCTAGGAGGTGAAAAACTGTTTTTT.

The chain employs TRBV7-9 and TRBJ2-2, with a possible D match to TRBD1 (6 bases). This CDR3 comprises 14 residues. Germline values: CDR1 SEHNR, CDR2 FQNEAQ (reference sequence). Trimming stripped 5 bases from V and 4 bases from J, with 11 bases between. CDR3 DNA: TGTGCCAGCAGCCTGACAGGCCCCACCGGGGAGCTGTTTTTT. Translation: CASSLTGPTGELFF.

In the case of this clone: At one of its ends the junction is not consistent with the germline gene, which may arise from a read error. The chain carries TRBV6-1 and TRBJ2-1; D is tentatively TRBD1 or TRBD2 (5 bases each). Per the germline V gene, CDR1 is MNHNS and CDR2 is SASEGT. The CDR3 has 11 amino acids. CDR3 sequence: CASSEGGIRVF. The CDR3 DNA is TGTGCCAGCAGTGAAGGGGGGATTAGGGTCTTC.

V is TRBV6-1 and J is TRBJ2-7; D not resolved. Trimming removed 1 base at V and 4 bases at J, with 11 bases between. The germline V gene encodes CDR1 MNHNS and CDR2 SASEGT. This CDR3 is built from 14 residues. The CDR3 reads CASSEVWVGYEQYF. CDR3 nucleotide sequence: TGTGCCAGCAGTGAAGTCTGGGTAGGGTACGAGCAGTACTTC.

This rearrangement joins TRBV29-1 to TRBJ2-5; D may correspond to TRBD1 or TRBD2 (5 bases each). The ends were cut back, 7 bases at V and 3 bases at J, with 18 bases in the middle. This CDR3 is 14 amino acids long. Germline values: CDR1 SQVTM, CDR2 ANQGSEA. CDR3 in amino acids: CSGGLRGREETQYF. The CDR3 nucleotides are TGCAGCGGGGGCCTACGGGGTAGGGAAGAGACCCAGTACTTC. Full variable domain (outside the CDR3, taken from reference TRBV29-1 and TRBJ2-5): SAVISQKPSRDICQRGTSLTIQCQVDSQVTMMFWYRQQPGQSLTLIATANQGSEATYESGFVIDKFPISRPNLTFSTLTVSNMSPEDSSIYLCSGGLRGREETQYFGPGTRLLVL.

The CDR3 DNA follows: TGTGCCTGGACCGTAGACCTAACAGGGGGCTACAATGAGCAGTTCTTC. Protein product: CAWTVDLTGGYNEQFF. The chain recombines TRBV30 with TRBJ2-1; TRBD1 matches at 8 bases. The CDR3 consists of 16 residues. Germline trimming cut 4 bases from V and 3 bases from J; bases unmatched to any gene: 11. Looked up from germline, CDR1 is GTSNPN and CDR2 is SVGIG (reference sequence).

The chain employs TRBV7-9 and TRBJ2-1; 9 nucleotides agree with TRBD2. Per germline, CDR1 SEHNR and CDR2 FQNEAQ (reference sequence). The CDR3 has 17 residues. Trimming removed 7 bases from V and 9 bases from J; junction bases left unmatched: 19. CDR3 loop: CASTPSDSGSNVGEQFF. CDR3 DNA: TGTGCCAGCACCCCCAGCGATAGCGGGAGTAATGTTGGTGAGCAGTTCTTC.

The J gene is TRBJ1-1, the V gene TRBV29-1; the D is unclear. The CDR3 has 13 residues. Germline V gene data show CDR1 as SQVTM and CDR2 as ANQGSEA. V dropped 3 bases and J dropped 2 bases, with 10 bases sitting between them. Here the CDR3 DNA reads TGCAGCGTTGAGTATCAGGTCAACACTGAAGCTTTCTTT. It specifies CSVEYQVNTEAFF.

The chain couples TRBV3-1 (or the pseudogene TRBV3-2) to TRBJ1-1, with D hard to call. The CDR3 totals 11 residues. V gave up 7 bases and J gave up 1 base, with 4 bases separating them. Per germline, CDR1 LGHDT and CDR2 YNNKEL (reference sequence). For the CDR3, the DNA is TGTGCCAGCAATTGGAACACTGAAGCTTTCTTT. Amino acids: CASNWNTEAFF.

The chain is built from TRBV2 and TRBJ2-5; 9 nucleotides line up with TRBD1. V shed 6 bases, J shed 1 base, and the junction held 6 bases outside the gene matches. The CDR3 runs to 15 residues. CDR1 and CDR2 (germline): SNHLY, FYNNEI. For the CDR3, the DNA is TGTGCCAGCAGGAAGGGACAGGGATTCCAAGAGACCCAGTACTTC. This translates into CASRKGQGFQETQYF.

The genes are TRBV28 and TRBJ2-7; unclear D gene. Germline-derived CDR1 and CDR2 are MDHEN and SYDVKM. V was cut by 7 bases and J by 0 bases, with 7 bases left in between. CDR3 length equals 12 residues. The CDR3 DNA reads TGTGCCAGCACGTACAGCTCCTACGAGCAGTACTTC. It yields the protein CASTYSSYEQYF. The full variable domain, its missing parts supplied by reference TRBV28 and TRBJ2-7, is DVKVTQSSRYLVKRTGEKVFLECVQDMDHENMFWYRQDPGLGLRLIYFSYDVKMKEKGDIPEGYSVSREKKERFSLILESASTNQTSMYLCASTYSSYEQYFGPGTRLTVT.

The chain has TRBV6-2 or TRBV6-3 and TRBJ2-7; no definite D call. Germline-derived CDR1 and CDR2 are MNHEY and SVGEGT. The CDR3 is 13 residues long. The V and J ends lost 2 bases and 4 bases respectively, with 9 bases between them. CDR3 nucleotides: TGTGCCAGCAGTTACCTTTTAGGATACGAGCAGTACTTC. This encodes CASSYLLGYEQYF.

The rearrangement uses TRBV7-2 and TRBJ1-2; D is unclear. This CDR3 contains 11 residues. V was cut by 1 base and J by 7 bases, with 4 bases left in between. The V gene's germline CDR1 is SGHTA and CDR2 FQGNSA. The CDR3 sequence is CASSLVFGYTF. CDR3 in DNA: TGTGCCAGCAGCTTAGTTTTTGGCTACACCTTC.